This TCR beta chain was found in a study of T cell responses to AZD1222 COVID-19 vaccine. Notes on this clone: Its antigen is unknown.

Clones were sequenced by immunoSEQ multiplex PCR, and TCRdb holds only the in-frame ones, with some missing. The sample has some 140,000 clones, approximately 90% seen once. Study results and limitations: The donors showed a predominance of white British ancestry and of females, with possible underestimation of clonal diversity. It was only a handful of AZD1222 recipients who were seropositive at baseline. Spike-specific TCR depth and breadth grew after two AZD1222 doses.

The CDR3 extends over 16 amino acids. V was pared by 0 bases and J by 6 bases, with 18 bases between. Germline-derived CDR1 and CDR2 are SGHRS and YFSETQ. Here the sequenced sample was peripheral blood, taken on day 0 of AZD1222 vaccination. V usage is TRBV5-1 and J usage is TRBJ1-2, with D perhaps TRBD1 (5 bases). The source of this sequence is an adult in good health. As DNA, the CDR3 is TGCGCCAGCAGCTTGGCGGGCCAGGGCCGGGGGAATGGCTACACCTTC. This gives the protein CASSLAGQGRGNGYTF.